This is a list of T cell receptor beta chains from one sample in a study of post-analysis software for immune sequencing data. Each CDR3 protein gets one entry after TCRdb re-called the PCR reads with MiXCR. The table records 450,000 to 650,000 distinct CDR3 sequences, 44% of them present only once. Sequencing was carried out using blood. These TCRs come from a girl aged 5-17 years with multiple sclerosis. The CDR3 runs from the conserved cysteine through the conserved F or W. Fields, in order: D gene, V gene, J gene, clone size, CDR3 DNA, CDR3 protein. A D gene is named only where the DNA matches it firmly. The size of a clone is reported for some rows only, either as once, few or many, or as a class for expanded clones.

>.|TRBV3-1|TRBJ2-7|.
TGTGCCAGCAGCCAAGTCACTTTCTCCTACGAGCAGTACTTC
CASSQVTFSYEQYF
>.|TRBV24-1|TRBJ2-5|few
TGTGCCACCAGTGACTCCGAACAAACACTGCCAAAAGAGACCCAGTACTTC
CATSDSEQTLPKETQYF
>TRBD2|TRBV12-3/TRBV12-4|TRBJ2-1|.
TGTGCCAGCAGATTAAGACTAGCCCTCTACAATGAGCAGTTCTTC
CASRLRLALYNEQFF
>TRBD1|TRBV7-8|TRBJ2-7|.
TGTGCCAGCTGGGACAGCTCCTACGAGCAGTACTTC
CASWDSSYEQYF
>TRBD1|TRBV20-1|TRBJ2-1|.
TGCAGTGCTAGAGGACAGGGGACCTACAATGAGCAGTTCTTC
CSARGQGTYNEQFF
>.|TRBV6-5|TRBJ2-7|few
TGTGCCAGCAGTTCCGGGACATCCCGGGTCTACGAGCAGTACTTC
CASSSGTSRVYEQYF
>TRBD1|TRBV20-1|TRBJ2-2|.
TGCAGTGCGGCCCGGACAGGGGGGGTTGGGGAGCTGTTTTTT
CSAARTGGVGELFF
>.|TRBV12-3/TRBV12-4|TRBJ2-7|.
TGTGCCAGCAGTTTGCGGCTAGCCTCTTACGAGCAGTACTTC
CASSLRLASYEQYF
>.|TRBV11-3|TRBJ2-1|.
TGTGCCAGCAGCTTAACCGGGGGCCATGAGCAGTTCTTC
CASSLTGGHEQFF
>TRBD2|TRBV10-3|TRBJ2-7|few
TGTGCCATCAGTGAGTCGGGTTACGGCGGGAGGGCCTGGTACGAGCAGTACTTC
CAISESGYGGRAWYEQYF
>TRBD2|TRBV11-3|TRBJ2-1|.
TGTGCCAGCAGCTTAGTGTGGCGGGAGGGCATCGATGAGCAGTTCTTC
CASSLVWREGIDEQFF
>.|TRBV28|TRBJ2-2|.
TGTGCCAGCAGCCTTACGAGACCCACGGGGGAGCTGTTTTTT
CASSLTRPTGELFF
>TRBD1|TRBV7-2|TRBJ2-3|.
TGTGCCAGCAGCAATCGACAGGGCCACACAGATACGCAGTATTTT
CASSNRQGHTDTQYF
>TRBD2|TRBV5-1|TRBJ2-7|.
TGCGCCAGCAGCTCGGGAGGACGGACGTACGAGCAGTACTTC
CASSSGGRTYEQYF
>TRBD2|TRBV3-1|TRBJ2-7|.
TGTGCCAGCAGCCAACAGTTGGCTAGCGGGAGGGAGCAGTACTTC
CASSQQLASGREQYF
>TRBD1|TRBV20-1|TRBJ2-2|few
TGCAGTGCTTCAGGGGGGAACACCGGGGAGCTGTTTTTT
CSASGGNTGELFF
>.|TRBV7-8|TRBJ2-3|.
TGTGCCAGCAGCTTCCTTTCTAGCACCAGCGGGACAGATACGCAGTATTTT
CASSFLSSTSGTDTQYF
>TRBD2|TRBV4-1|TRBJ2-7|.
TGCGCCAGCAGCCCTGGGACTAGCGGGGGGGCCCGAAACGAGCAGTACTTC
CASSPGTSGGARNEQYF
>.|TRBV20-1|TRBJ2-3|.
TGCAGTGCTAGGGGGGCCAGGACTACTTACACAGATACGCAGTATTTT
CSARGARTTYTDTQYF
>.|TRBV21-1|TRBJ2-1|.
TGTGCCAGCAGTCCCCAGTCGGCAACCGGGGGCAATGAGCAGTTCTTC
CASSPQSATGGNEQFF
>TRBD2|TRBV5-6|TRBJ2-1|.
TGTGCCAGCAGCCCCGGGACTAGCGGTTTCGTTAGCTCCTACAATGAGCAGTTCTTC
CASSPGTSGFVSSYNEQFF
>.|TRBV12-3/TRBV12-4|TRBJ2-5|.
TGTGCCAGCAGTCCGCCGAGGGGAGGCGCGGAGACCCAGTACTTC
CASSPPRGGAETQYF
>TRBD2|TRBV7-2|TRBJ2-1|once
TGTGCCAGCAGCAGGGGACTAGCGGGGGGGTTAGAGCAGTTCTTC
CASSRGLAGGLEQFF
>TRBD2|TRBV10-3|TRBJ2-7|.
TGTGCCATCAGTGAAGGGGCTAGCGGGAACGAGCAGTACTTC
CAISEGASGNEQYF
>.|TRBV6-5|TRBJ1-5|few
TGTGCCAGCAGTTCTAGCCCGAGCCGCGACCAGCCCCAGCATTTT
CASSSSPSRDQPQHF
>TRBD1|TRBV19|TRBJ1-2|.
TGTGCCAGTAGTAACAGCCGGCAGGGGGGGAACTATGGCTACACCTTC
CASSNSRQGGNYGYTF
>TRBD2|TRBV6-1|TRBJ2-5|.
TGTGCCAGCAGTGAAGCTAGCGGGGGGGCCGGAGAGACCCAGTACTTC
CASSEASGGAGETQYF
>TRBD2|TRBV20-1|TRBJ2-3|.
TGCAGTGCTAAAGGGACTAGCGGGTTTACAGATACGCAGTATTTT
CSAKGTSGFTDTQYF
>.|TRBV19|TRBJ1-2|.
TGTGCCAGTAGTATACTGACGGCGAACTATGGCTACACCTTC
CASSILTANYGYTF
>.|TRBV5-1|TRBJ2-2|.
TGCGCCAGCAGCTTGGAATACGGGACTTCCGGCGGGGAGCTGTTTTTT
CASSLEYGTSGGELFF
>.|TRBV27|TRBJ1-1|.
TGTACCAGCAGTTTATTGGGGTTCGGCACTGAAGCTTTCTTT
CTSSLLGFGTEAFF
>.|TRBV10-3|TRBJ1-1|.
TGTGCCATCAGTGAGTCGACCAGGGGAAGAAGCGCTGAAGCTTTCTTT
CAISESTRGRSAEAFF
>.|TRBV10-3|TRBJ2-7|.
TGTGCCATCAGGGGCTCCCTAACGGACTCCTACGAGCAGTACTTC
CAIRGSLTDSYEQYF
>.|TRBV7-6|TRBJ1-6|.
TGTGCCAGCAGCTTAGCCAGCCCAAATTCACCCCTCCACTTT
CASSLASPNSPLHF
>.|TRBV21-1|TRBJ2-3|few
TGTGCCAGCGGACCGCCGGGACAGGGGATCACAGATACGCAGTATTTT
CASGPPGQGITDTQYF